This T cell receptor beta chain emerged from a study of OX40 agonist ivuxolimab in advanced cancers. In the study overall: The patients got ivuxolimab, which is an agonistic anti-OX40 (CD134) antibody. Whole-study results and caveats: Averaged across samples, CD8+ T cells carried more expanded clones than CD4+ did.

The CDR3 extends over 15 amino acids. V lost 3 bases, J lost 3 bases, and 5 bases stayed unmatched. The V gene's germline CDR1 is LNHDA and CDR2 SQIVND (reference sequence). Clones were read by immunoSEQ multiplex PCR, and TCRdb kept only the in-frame ones, dropping some. Of 35,000 to 40,000 clones listed, 88% are singletons. As concerns this clone: Its cognate antigen is unknown.

V gene TRBV19 combines with J gene TRBJ2-3; 8 bases match TRBD2. This TCR came from an adult with an advanced solid tumor such as melanoma, head and neck, liver or kidney cancer. The material was CD4+ or CD8+ T cells sorted from blood, obtained in a trial of the OX40 agonist ivuxolimab. The CDR3: CASSILASGTDTQYF. CDR3 nucleotide sequence: TGTGCCAGTAGTATCCTCGCTAGCGGGACAGATACGCAGTATTTT.